This T cell receptor beta chain was found in a study of T cell changes during pregnancy in multiple sclerosis. Assay used: immunoSEQ multiplex PCR; TCRdb lists only in-frame clones, some missing. The sample records 69,000 or so clones, approximately 91% being singletons. The specimen was peripheral blood, collected in the third trimester of pregnancy. The TCR sequence derives from a female donor with multiple sclerosis, enrolled in a pregnancy study.

This CDR3 is CASRRDSNPYEQYF. CDR3 in DNA: TGTGCCAGCAGGCGGGATTCTAACCCCTACGAGCAGTACTTC. V gene TRBV2 combines with J gene TRBJ2-7, with D possibly being TRBD2 (6 bases). Trimming shortened V by 6 bases and J by 2 bases, and 14 bases separated the two germline ends. CDR3 length: 14 residues. The V gene's germline CDR1 is SNHLY and CDR2 FYNNEI.